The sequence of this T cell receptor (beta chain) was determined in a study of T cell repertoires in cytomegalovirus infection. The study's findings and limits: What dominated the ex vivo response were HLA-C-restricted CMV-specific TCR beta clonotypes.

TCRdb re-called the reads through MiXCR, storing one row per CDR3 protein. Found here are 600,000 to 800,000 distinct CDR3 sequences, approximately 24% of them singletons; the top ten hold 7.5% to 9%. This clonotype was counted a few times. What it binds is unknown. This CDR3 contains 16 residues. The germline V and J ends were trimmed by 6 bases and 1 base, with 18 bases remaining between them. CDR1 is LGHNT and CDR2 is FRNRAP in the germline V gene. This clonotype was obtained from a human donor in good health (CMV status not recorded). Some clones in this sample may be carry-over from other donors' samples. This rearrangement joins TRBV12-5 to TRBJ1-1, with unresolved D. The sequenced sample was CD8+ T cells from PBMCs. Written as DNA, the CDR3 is TGTGCTAGTGGCTCCGGACCGATTAGAGGGAACACTGAAGCTTTCTTT. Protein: CASGSGPIRGNTEAFF.